The rows below give T cell receptor beta chains drawn from one sample of a study of blood T cell repertoires in COVID-19. Assay: immunoSEQ multiplex PCR; the TCRdb copy retains only in-frame clones and omits some. Of about 190,000 clones in the sample, approximately 90% are singletons; the top ten hold approximately 1.1%. The sequencing sample was made of peripheral blood. Every receptor here comes from a man younger than 45 with acute or convalescent COVID-19. CDR3s include the opening cysteine and the closing phenylalanine or tryptophan. D genes are given only for firm matches. Rows may omit the clone size; those that give it use once, few, many or a size class.

V	D	J	size	DNA	CDR3
TRBV7-8	.	TRBJ2-7	.	TGTGCCAGCAGCCGAAGGGGTTACGAGCAGTACTTC	CASSRRGYEQYF
TRBV7-3	.	TRBJ1-1	.	TGTGCCAGCAGCTTAACGGGGGGCACTGAAGCTTTCTTT	CASSLTGGTEAFF
TRBV27	.	TRBJ1-2	.	TGTGCCAGCAGTTTATCCCCCGGGAACTATGGCTACACCTTC	CASSLSPGNYGYTF
TRBV4-1	.	TRBJ2-3	few	TGCGCCAGCAGCCCCGCCGGGGGGCGCCGCGGCACAGATACGCAGTATTTT	CASSPAGGRRGTDTQYF
TRBV5-1	.	TRBJ1-2	.	TGCGCCAGCAGCTTGAGCGACGGGAGAGACTATGGCTACACCTTC	CASSLSDGRDYGYTF
TRBV4-1	TRBD1	TRBJ1-5	.	TGCGCCAGCAGCCGACAGGGGAGCAATCAGCCCCAGCATTTT	CASSRQGSNQPQHF
TRBV28	.	TRBJ2-7	.	TGTGCCAGCAGTTTAAGAGGTCCACCCTACGAGCAGTACTTC	CASSLRGPPYEQYF
TRBV5-1	.	TRBJ2-7	.	TGCGCCAGCAGCTCCACAGATACCTACGAGCAGTACTTC	CASSSTDTYEQYF
TRBV5-4	.	TRBJ1-2	.	TGTGCCAGCAGCAAACCTGGGGGGTTCGGCTATGGCTACACCTTC	CASSKPGGFGYGYTF
TRBV28	.	TRBJ1-1	.	TGTGCCAGCAGTACAAGGAACACTGAAGCTTTCTTT	CASSTRNTEAFF
TRBV11-3	TRBD1	TRBJ2-5	.	TGTGCCAGCAGCCTCGGGACAGCCCCAGGTCGGGAGACCCAGTACTTC	CASSLGTAPGRETQYF
TRBV2	TRBD2	TRBJ2-3	.	TGTGCCAGCAGGGGACTAGCGGGAGCCACAGATACGCAGTATTTT	CASRGLAGATDTQYF
TRBV7-2	.	TRBJ1-6	.	TGTGCCAGCAGCTTACAGGGATATAATTCACCCCTCCACTTT	CASSLQGYNSPLHF
TRBV28	.	TRBJ1-5	.	TGTGCCAGCAGTACTACAGGTTTGAGGCCCCAGCATTTT	CASSTTGLRPQHF